This TCR beta chain is from a study of human T cells and chemical hapten exposure. This clonotype was detected ten times or more. The antigen remains undetermined. The sample's time point: patch test 1, 2 weeks after DPC sensitization. Treatment described: therapeutic diphenylcyclopropenone sensitization with weekly scalp DPC. Study results and limitations: Significantly more large CDR3 similarity clusters arose among expanded TCRs than among controls.

The CDR3 extends over 13 amino acids. CDR1 SQVTM and CDR2 ANQGSEA come from the germline V gene. V was clipped by 6 bases and J by 3 bases; unmatched bases: 3. In the original workflow: A per-sample median of around 100,000 TCRs was observed, with a range of about 20,000 to 690,600. One entry per CDR3 protein results from TCRdb running MiXCR on the RACE reads. TCRdb's processing, not the authors', yielded these V and J calls. This table holds some 49,000 distinct CDR3 sequences, about 10% found once. The receptor was derived from a woman between 45 and 65 years old with alopecia areata. Some clones in this sample may be carry-over from other donors' samples. The material sequenced was whole blood, taken in connection with sensitization to the hapten diphenylcyclopropenone (DPC). This chain connects TRBV29-1 to TRBJ2-1; TRBD1 agrees at 9 bases. CDR3 loop: CSVQGADYNEQFF. As DNA, the CDR3 is TGCAGCGTACAGGGGGCGGACTACAATGAGCAGTTCTTC.